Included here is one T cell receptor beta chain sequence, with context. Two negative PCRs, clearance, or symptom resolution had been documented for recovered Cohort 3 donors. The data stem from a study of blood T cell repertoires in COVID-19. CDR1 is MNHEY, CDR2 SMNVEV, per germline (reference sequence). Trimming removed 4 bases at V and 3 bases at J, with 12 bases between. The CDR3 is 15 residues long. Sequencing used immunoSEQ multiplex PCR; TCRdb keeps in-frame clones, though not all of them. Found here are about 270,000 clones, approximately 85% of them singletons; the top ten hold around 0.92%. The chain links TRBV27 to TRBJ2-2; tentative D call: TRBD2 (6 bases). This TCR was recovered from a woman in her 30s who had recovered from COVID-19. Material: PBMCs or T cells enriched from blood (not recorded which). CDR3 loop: CASSWAGRYTGELFF. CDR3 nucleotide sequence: TGTGCCAGCAGTTGGGCAGGGAGGTACACCGGGGAGCTGTTTTTT.